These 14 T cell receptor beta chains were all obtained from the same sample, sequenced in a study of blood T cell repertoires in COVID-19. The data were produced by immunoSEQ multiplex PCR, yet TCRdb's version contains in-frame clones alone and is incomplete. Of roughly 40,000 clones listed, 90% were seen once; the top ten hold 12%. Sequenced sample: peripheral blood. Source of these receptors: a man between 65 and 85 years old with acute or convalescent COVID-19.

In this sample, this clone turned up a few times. CDR3 nucleotides: TGTGCCAGCAGGAACTTTGGGACAATCTACGAGCAGTACTTC. It specifies CASRNFGTIYEQYF. The V call is TRBV6-5, the J call TRBJ2-7; D might be TRBD1 (6 bases). Trimming removed 6 bases at V and 3 bases at J, with 15 bases between. Germline V gene sequence: CDR1 MNHEY, CDR2 SVGAGI. CDR3 size: 14 residues.

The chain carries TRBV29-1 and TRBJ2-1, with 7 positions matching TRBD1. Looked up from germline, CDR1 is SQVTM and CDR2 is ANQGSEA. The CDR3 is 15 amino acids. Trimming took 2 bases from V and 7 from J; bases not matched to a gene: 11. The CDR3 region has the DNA TGCAGCGTTGAAAGGGGCAGGGGGATTGATAATGAGCAGTTCTTC. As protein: CSVERGRGIDNEQFF.

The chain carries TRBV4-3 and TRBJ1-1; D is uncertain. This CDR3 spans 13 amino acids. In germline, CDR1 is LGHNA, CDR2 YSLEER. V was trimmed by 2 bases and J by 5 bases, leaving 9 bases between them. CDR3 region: CASSQNGRTEAFF. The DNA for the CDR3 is TGCGCCAGCAGCCAAAATGGGAGGACTGAAGCTTTCTTT.

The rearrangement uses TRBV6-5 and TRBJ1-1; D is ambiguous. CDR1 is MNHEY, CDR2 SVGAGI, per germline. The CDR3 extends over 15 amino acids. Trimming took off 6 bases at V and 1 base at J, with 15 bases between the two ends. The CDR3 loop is CASRTLSRGNTEAFF. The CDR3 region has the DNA TGTGCCAGCAGAACACTCTCTCGAGGGAACACTGAAGCTTTCTTT.

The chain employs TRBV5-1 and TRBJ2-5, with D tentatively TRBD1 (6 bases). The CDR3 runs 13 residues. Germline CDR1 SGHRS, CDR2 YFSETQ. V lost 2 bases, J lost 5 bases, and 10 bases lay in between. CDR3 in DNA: TGCGCCAGCAGCTTCTCAGGGGAGGAGACCCAGTACTTC. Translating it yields CASSFSGEETQYF.

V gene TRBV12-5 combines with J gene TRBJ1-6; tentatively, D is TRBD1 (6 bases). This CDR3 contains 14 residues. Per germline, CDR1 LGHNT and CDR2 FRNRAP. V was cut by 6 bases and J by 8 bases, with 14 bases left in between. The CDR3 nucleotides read TGTGCTAGTGGATCCGGACAGCCTTATTCACCCCTCCACTTT. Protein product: CASGSGQPYSPLHF.

The CDR3 is CSAGGRETQYF. In nucleotides, the CDR3 is TGCAGTGCCGGGGGTAGGGAGACCCAGTACTTC. The chain has TRBV20-1 and TRBJ2-5; possible D gene TRBD2, 6 bases. The CDR3 has 11 amino acids. Trimming took off 6 bases at V and 5 bases at J, with 10 bases between the two ends. CDR1 and CDR2 from the germline V gene are DFQATT and SNEGSKA (reference sequence).

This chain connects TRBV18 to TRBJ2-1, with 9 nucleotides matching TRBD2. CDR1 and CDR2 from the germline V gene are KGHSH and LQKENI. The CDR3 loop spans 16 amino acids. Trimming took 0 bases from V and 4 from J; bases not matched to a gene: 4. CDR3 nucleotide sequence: TGTGCCAGCTCACCACCGTCACTAGCGGGTTACAATGAGCAGTTCTTC. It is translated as CASSPPSLAGYNEQFF.

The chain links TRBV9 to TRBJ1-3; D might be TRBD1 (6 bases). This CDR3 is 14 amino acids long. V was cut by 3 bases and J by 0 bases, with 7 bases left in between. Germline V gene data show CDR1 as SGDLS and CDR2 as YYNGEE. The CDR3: CASSGTVSGNTIYF. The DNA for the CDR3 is TGTGCCAGCAGCGGGACAGTCTCTGGAAACACCATATATTTT.

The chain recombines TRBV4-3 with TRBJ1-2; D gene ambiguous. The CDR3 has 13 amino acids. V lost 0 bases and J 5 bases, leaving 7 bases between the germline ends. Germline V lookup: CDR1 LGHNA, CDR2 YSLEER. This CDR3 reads CASSQDGVYGYTF. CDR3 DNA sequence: TGCGCCAGCAGCCAAGATGGAGTTTATGGCTACACCTTC.

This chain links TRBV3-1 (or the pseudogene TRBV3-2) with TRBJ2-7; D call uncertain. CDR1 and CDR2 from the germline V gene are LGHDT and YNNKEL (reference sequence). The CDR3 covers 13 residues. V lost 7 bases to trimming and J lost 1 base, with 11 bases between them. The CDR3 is CASKARRSYEQYF. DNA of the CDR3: TGTGCCAGCAAGGCTAGACGATCCTACGAGCAGTACTTC.

The CDR3 nucleotides are TGTGCCAGGACTCGGGAGTTAAACACTGAAGCTTTCTTT. As protein: CARTRELNTEAFF. The chain recombines TRBV5-6 with TRBJ1-1, with D uncertain. The germline V gene has CDR1 SGHDT and CDR2 YYEEEE. V was cut by 8 bases and J by 2 bases, with 13 bases left in between. This CDR3 region has 13 residues.

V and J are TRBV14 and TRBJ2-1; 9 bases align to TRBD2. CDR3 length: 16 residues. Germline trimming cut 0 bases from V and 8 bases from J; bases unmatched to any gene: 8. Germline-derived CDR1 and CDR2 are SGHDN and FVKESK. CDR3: CASSQDLLAGMYEQFF. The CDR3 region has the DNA TGTGCCAGCAGCCAAGATCTCCTAGCGGGAATGTATGAGCAGTTCTTC.

The CDR3 bases are TGTGCCAGCAGCATCGGACTAGCGGGAGGGGACACCTACAATGAGCAGTTCTTC. It translates to CASSIGLAGGDTYNEQFF. The chain joins TRBV5-6 to TRBJ2-1; 15 nucleotides match TRBD2. Germline values: CDR1 SGHDT, CDR2 YYEEEE. The CDR3 contains 18 residues. The trim removed 4 bases at V and 2 bases at J, leaving 7 bases unmatched.